The 24 T cell receptor beta chains below were found in one sample sequenced in a study of blood T cell repertoires in COVID-19. Libraries were prepared by immunoSEQ multiplex PCR; TCRdb keeps only in-frame clonotypes and omits some of them. The sample contains some 130,000 clones, more than 70% of which appear only once. The sample comprised peripheral blood. These receptor sequences come from a man between 65 and 80 years old with acute or convalescent COVID-19.

The rearrangement uses TRBV4-2 and TRBJ2-2; D remains ambiguous. Germline loops: CDR1 LGHNA, CDR2 YNFKEQ. The CDR3 runs 14 residues. V lost 1 base to trimming and J lost 1 base, with 4 bases between them. The chain's CDR3 is CASSQVRNTGELFF. The CDR3 coding sequence is TGTGCCAGCAGCCAAGTTCGGAACACCGGGGAGCTGTTTTTT.

The V and J genes are TRBV7-9 and TRBJ1-1; D is perhaps TRBD1 (6 bases). Germline-derived CDR1 and CDR2 are SEHNR and FQNEAQ (reference sequence). CDR3 length equals 14 residues. The V end lost 4 bases, the J end lost 1 base, and 10 bases lay between the germline ends. This CDR3 is CASSSRDTNTEAFF. The CDR3 bases are TGTGCCAGCAGCTCCCGGGACACGAACACTGAAGCTTTCTTT.

The gene calls are TRBV30 and TRBJ1-3; D is unclear. The CDR3 length is 14 residues. Trimming removed 4 bases at V and 4 bases at J, with 14 bases between. CDR1 and CDR2 from the germline V gene are GTSNPN and SVGIG (reference sequence). CDR3 nucleotides: TGTGCCTGGACCCGGGGATCAGCGGGAAACACCATATATTTT. It translates to CAWTRGSAGNTIYF.

This chain joins TRBV5-1 and TRBJ1-1; D is unclear. The germline V gene encodes CDR1 SGHRS and CDR2 YFSETQ. The CDR3 runs to 13 residues. V dropped 4 bases and J dropped 3 bases, with 10 bases sitting between them. CDR3: CASSLSGDTEAFF. CDR3 nucleotide sequence: TGCGCCAGCAGCCTCTCCGGGGACACTGAAGCTTTCTTT.

V and J are TRBV9 and TRBJ1-2, with D unresolved. The V gene lost 6 bases and the J gene lost 3 bases, with 9 bases spanning the gap. The CDR3 is 12 amino acids. Germline V gives CDR1 SGDLS, CDR2 YYNGEE. The CDR3 region is CASKALDYGYTF. CDR3 sequence (DNA): TGTGCCAGCAAGGCCCTAGACTATGGCTACACCTTC.

The chain combines TRBV5-5 with TRBJ1-5; D is possibly TRBD1 (5 bases). The CDR3 totals 15 residues. Deletions cut 0 bases from V and 1 base from J, with 8 bases between. Germline CDR1 SGHKS, CDR2 YYEKEE (reference sequence). CDR3 in DNA: TGTGCCAGCAGCTTGGTCGGACAAAGCAATCAGCCCCAGCATTTT. Amino acids: CASSLVGQSNQPQHF. The full variable domain, completed using reference TRBV5-5 and TRBJ1-5, is DAGVTQSPTHLIKTRGQQVTLRCSPISGHKSVSWYQQVLGQGPQFIFQYYEKEERGRGNFPDRFSARQFPNYSSELNVNALLLGDSALYLCASSLVGQSNQPQHFGDGTRLSIL.

J is TRBJ1-2 and V is TRBV6-5; possibly TRBD1 for D (6 bases). The germline CDR1 and CDR2 sequences are MNHEY and SVGAGI. V dropped 4 bases and J dropped 7 bases, with 10 bases sitting between them. The CDR3 has 12 residues. CDR3 nucleotide sequence: TGTGCCAGCAGTTTCAGGGGCACTGGCTACACCTTC. Protein: CASSFRGTGYTF.

This clone came up a few times. This chain joins TRBV6-5 and TRBJ1-2, with a possible D match to TRBD1 (5 bases). This CDR3 spans 16 amino acids. Germline assignment: CDR1 MNHEY and CDR2 SVGAGI. Trimming shortened V by 0 bases and J by 4 bases, and 15 bases separated the two germline ends. CDR3 sequence: CASSYSTRESGYGYTF. The CDR3 nucleotides are TGTGCCAGCAGTTACTCGACCAGGGAAAGTGGCTATGGCTACACCTTC.

CDR3 bases: TGTGCCAGCAGAATAGGGAGGGTGTCTCAACGGAACCGAACGGAAAAACTGTTTTTT. Translated, it gives CASRIGRVSQRNRTEKLFF. The gene calls are TRBV28 and TRBJ1-4; no clear D gene. Germline CDR1 is MDHEN and CDR2 is SYDVKM. The CDR3 has 19 residues. V lost 6 bases and J 8 bases, leaving 31 bases between the germline ends.

This sequence joins TRBV5-1 and TRBJ1-2; TRBD1 aligns across 9 bases. The germline CDR1 and CDR2 sequences are SGHRS and YFSETQ. The CDR3 is 14 amino acids. Germline trimming cut 4 bases from V and 3 bases from J; bases unmatched to any gene: 4. The CDR3 loop is CASSPQGAYYGYTF. The CDR3 nucleotides are TGCGCCAGCAGCCCACAGGGGGCATACTATGGCTACACCTTC.

The rearrangement joins TRBV19 to TRBJ1-3; D ambiguous. V gave up 5 bases and J gave up 0 bases, with 8 bases separating them. Looked up from germline, CDR1 is LNHDA and CDR2 is SQIVND (reference sequence). There are 14 residues in the CDR3. CDR3 region: CASSPSYSGNTIYF. In nucleotides, the CDR3 is TGTGCCAGTAGTCCGTCTTACTCTGGAAACACCATATATTTT. Full variable domain (rest looked up from reference TRBV19 and TRBJ1-3): DGGITQSPKYLFRKEGQNVTLSCEQNLNHDAMYWYRQDPGQGLRLIYYSQIVNDFQKGDIAEGYSVSREKKESFPLTVTSAQKNPTAFYLCASSPSYSGNTIYFGEGSWLTVV.

The chain uses TRBV7-8 and TRBJ2-6; the D gene is possibly TRBD1 (5 bases). The germline gives CDR1 SGHVS, CDR2 FQNEAQ. This CDR3 contains 16 residues. Between the trimmed V and J ends, which lost 6 bases and 1 base, there was a span of 13 bases. The CDR3: CASRFNPGSGANVLTF. The CDR3, as DNA: TGTGCCAGCAGATTCAACCCAGGGTCTGGGGCCAACGTCCTGACTTTC.

The chain couples TRBV28 to TRBJ1-1; D gene unclear. Trimming cost V 6 bases and J 0 bases, with 20 bases left between them. This CDR3 spans 17 amino acids. Per the germline V gene, CDR1 is MDHEN and CDR2 is SYDVKM. The CDR3 loop reads CASSPPGAQILNTEAFF. As DNA, the CDR3 is TGTGCCAGCAGCCCCCCGGGTGCCCAGATTCTGAACACTGAAGCTTTCTTT.

This CDR3 is CASRGQPATNEKLFF. The CDR3 DNA reads TGTGCCAGCAGGGGACAGCCAGCAACTAATGAAAAACTGTTTTTT. This chain connects TRBV2 to TRBJ1-4, with 7 positions matching TRBD1. This CDR3 is 15 amino acids long. The junction had 4 bases not matched to a gene; V was cut back by 6 bases and J by 0 bases. Germline CDR1 is SNHLY and CDR2 is FYNNEI.

The chain couples TRBV4-2 to TRBJ1-1; D may be TRBD1 (6 bases). The CDR3 totals 14 residues. Germline CDR1 and CDR2: LGHNA and YNFKEQ. Trimming took 4 bases from V and 1 from J, leaving 10 bases between them. CDR3 loop: CASSPGGPNTEAFF. CDR3 coding DNA: TGTGCCAGCAGCCCCGGGGGGCCGAACACTGAAGCTTTCTTT.

V is TRBV27 and J is TRBJ2-1; 8 bases agree with TRBD2. This CDR3 is built from 16 residues. Germline CDR1 reads MNHEY; CDR2 reads SMNVEV (reference sequence). J was trimmed by 3 bases and V by 2 bases; bases with no gene match: 6. CDR3: CASSLGSGAGYNEQFF. Here the CDR3 DNA reads TGTGCCAGCAGTTTAGGTAGCGGGGCAGGCTACAATGAGCAGTTCTTC.

The V gene is TRBV18, the J gene TRBJ2-2, with a weak D call TRBD1 (6 bases). The germline V gene encodes CDR1 KGHSH and CDR2 LQKENI. The CDR3 runs 15 residues. Trimming took off 2 bases at V and 6 bases at J, with 13 bases between the two ends. For the CDR3, the DNA is TGTGCCAGCTCACCAAGGACAGCCTTGGCCGGGGAGCTGTTTTTT. This codes for CASSPRTALAGELFF. Together with reference TRBV18 and TRBJ2-2, the CDR3 gives the full variable domain: NAGVMQNPRHLVRRRGQEARLRCSPMKGHSHVYWYRQLPEEGLKFMVYLQKENIIDESGMPKERFSAEFPKEGPSILRIQQVVRGDSAAYFCASSPRTALAGELFFGEGSRLTVL.

V gene TRBV4-1 combines with J gene TRBJ1-4, with 9 bases aligning to TRBD1. CDR1 and CDR2 from the germline V gene are MGHRA and YSYEKL. The ends lost 4 bases at V and 6 bases at J; junction bases unmatched: 6. CDR3 size: 15 residues. The chain's CDR3 is CASSRQQGADEKLFF. The CDR3 DNA reads as TGCGCCAGCAGCCGACAACAGGGGGCTGATGAAAAACTGTTTTTT.

The chain is built from TRBV5-1 and TRBJ2-1; 10 positions agree with TRBD2. In germline, CDR1 is SGHRS, CDR2 YFSETQ. After removal of 0 bases from V and 12 bases from J, the junction contained 3 bases not matched to a gene. The CDR3 extends over 13 amino acids. This CDR3 reads CASSLEIAGGQFF. CDR3 DNA: TGCGCCAGCAGCTTGGAGATAGCGGGGGGGCAGTTCTTC.

V gene TRBV3-1 (or the pseudogene TRBV3-2) combines with J gene TRBJ2-7, with 7 nucleotides matching TRBD1. The germline gives CDR1 LGHDT, CDR2 YNNKEL (reference sequence). With 0 bases clipped from V and 9 bases from J, the junction kept 11 bases outside the gene matches. The CDR3 has 15 amino acids. The CDR3 coding sequence is TGTGCCAGCAGCCAAGACCTTTACCAGGGGGTTACGCAGTACTTC. Translating it yields CASSQDLYQGVTQYF.

The genes are TRBV11-2 and TRBJ2-3, with 7 bases fitting TRBD2. Germline trimming cut 5 bases from V and 2 bases from J; bases unmatched to any gene: 10. The CDR3 loop spans 16 amino acids. Germline-derived CDR1 and CDR2 are SGHAT and FQNNGV. The CDR3 spells CASSLSIRGDTDTQYF. CDR3 nucleotide sequence: TGTGCCAGCAGCCTCTCCATTCGGGGGGACACAGATACGCAGTATTTT.

This clone was observed once. This chain joins TRBV10-3 and TRBJ2-5, with D possibly matching TRBD2 (7 bases). This CDR3 spans 14 amino acids. Germline V gene lookup returns CDR1 ENHRY and CDR2 SYGVKD. V was trimmed by 4 bases and J by 4 bases, leaving 13 bases between them. In nucleotides, the CDR3 is TGTGCCATCAGTGCGGCGGGGGCGGGAGAGACCCAGTACTTC. Translated: CAISAAGAGETQYF.

The chain combines TRBV13 with TRBJ1-1, with TRBD1 matching over 7 bases. Germline lookup yields CDR1 PRHDT and CDR2 FYEKMQ (reference sequence). This CDR3 has 15 residues. The V and J ends lost 0 bases and 4 bases, in that order; junction bases with no gene match: 5. Here the CDR3 reads CASSLGQGGGTEAFF. Written as DNA, the CDR3 is TGTGCCAGCAGCTTAGGTCAGGGGGGAGGCACTGAAGCTTTCTTT.

The count of this clone is one. The CDR3 bases are TGTGCCAGCAGCTTGACAGGGGGCGATGGCTACACCTTC. Amino acid sequence: CASSLTGGDGYTF. The J gene is TRBJ1-2, the V gene TRBV5-6, with 9 bases identical to TRBD1. CDR3 length equals 13 residues. After removal of 1 base from V and 6 bases from J, the junction contained 1 base not matched to a gene. Germline-derived CDR1 and CDR2 are SGHDT and YYEEEE.